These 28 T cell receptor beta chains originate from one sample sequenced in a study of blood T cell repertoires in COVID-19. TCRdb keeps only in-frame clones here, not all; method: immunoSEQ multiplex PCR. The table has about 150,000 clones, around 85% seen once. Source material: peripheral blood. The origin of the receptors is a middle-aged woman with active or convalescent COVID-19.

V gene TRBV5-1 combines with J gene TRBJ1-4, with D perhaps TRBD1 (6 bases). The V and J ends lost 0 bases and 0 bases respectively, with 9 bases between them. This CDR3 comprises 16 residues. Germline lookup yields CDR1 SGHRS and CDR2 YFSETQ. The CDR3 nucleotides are TGCGCCAGCAGCTTGGGACGACAGGCAACTAATGAAAAACTGTTTTTT. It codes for CASSLGRQATNEKLFF.

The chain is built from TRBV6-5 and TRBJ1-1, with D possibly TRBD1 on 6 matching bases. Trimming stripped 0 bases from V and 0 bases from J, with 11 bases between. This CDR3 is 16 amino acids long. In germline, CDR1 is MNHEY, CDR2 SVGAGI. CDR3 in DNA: TGTGCCAGCAGTTACTCGAGAGGACAGATGAACACTGAAGCTTTCTTT. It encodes CASSYSRGQMNTEAFF.

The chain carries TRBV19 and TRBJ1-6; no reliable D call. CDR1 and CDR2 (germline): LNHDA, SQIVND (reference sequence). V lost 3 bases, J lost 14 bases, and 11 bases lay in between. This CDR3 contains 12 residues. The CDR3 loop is CASSISNGALHF. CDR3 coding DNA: TGTGCCAGTAGTATCTCAAACGGGGCCCTCCACTTT.

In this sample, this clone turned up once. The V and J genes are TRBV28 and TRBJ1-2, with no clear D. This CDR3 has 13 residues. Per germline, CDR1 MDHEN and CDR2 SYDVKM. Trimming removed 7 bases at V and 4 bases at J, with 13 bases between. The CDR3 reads CASTPAGSYGYTF. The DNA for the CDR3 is TGTGCCAGCACGCCAGCGGGGAGCTATGGCTACACCTTC.

This CDR3 is CASSAGSGSSYNEQFF. The CDR3 nucleotides are TGTGCCAGCAGCGCTGGGAGTGGCAGCTCCTACAATGAGCAGTTCTTC. The rearrangement uses TRBV9 and TRBJ2-1; D might be TRBD2 (5 bases). This CDR3 is built from 16 residues. The V gene's germline CDR1 is SGDLS and CDR2 YYNGEE. Trimming took off 3 bases at V and 0 bases at J, with 13 bases between the two ends.

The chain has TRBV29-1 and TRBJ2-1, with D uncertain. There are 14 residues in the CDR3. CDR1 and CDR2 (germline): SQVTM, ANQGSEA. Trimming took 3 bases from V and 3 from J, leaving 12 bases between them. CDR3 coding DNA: TGCAGCGTTGAGAGCTCAAAGCACTACAATGAGCAGTTCTTC. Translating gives CSVESSKHYNEQFF.

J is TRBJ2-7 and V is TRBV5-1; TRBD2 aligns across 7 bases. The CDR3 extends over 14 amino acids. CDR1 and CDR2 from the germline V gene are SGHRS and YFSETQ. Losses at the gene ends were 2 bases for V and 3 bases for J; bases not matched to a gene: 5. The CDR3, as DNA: TGCGCCAGCAGCTTCGGGGGGACTCGCTACGAGCAGTACTTC. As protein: CASSFGGTRYEQYF.

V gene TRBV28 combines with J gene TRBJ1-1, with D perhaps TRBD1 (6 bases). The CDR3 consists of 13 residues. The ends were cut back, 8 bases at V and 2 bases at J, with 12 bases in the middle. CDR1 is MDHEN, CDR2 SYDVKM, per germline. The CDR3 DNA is TGTGCCAGCCGAGGGGGGGGTAACACTGAAGCTTTCTTT. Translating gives CASRGGGNTEAFF.

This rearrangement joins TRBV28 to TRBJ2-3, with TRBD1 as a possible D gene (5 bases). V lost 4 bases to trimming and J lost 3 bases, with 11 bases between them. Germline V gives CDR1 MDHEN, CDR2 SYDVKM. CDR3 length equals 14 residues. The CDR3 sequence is CASSYGAGTDTQYF. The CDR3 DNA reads TGTGCCAGCAGTTACGGAGCAGGGACAGATACGCAGTATTTT.

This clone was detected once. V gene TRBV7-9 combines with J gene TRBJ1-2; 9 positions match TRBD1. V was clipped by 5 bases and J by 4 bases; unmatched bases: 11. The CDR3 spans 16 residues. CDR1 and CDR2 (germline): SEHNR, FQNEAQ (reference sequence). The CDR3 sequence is CASSTWTGEGTYGYTF. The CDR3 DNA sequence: TGTGCCAGCAGCACTTGGACAGGGGAGGGTACCTATGGCTACACCTTC.

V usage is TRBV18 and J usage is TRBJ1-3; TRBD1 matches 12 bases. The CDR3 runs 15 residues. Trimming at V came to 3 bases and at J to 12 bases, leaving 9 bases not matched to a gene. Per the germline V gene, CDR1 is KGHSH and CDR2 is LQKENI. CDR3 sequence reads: CASSPGQGAGQNIYF. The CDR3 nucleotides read TGTGCCAGCTCACCGGGACAGGGGGCTGGACAAAACATATATTTT.

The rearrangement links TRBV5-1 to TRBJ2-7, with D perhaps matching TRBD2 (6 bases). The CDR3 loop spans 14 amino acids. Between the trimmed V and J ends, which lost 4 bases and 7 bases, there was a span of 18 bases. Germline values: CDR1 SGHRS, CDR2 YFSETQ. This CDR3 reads CASSPGGAFGEQYF. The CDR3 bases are TGCGCCAGCAGCCCCGGCGGGGCCTTTGGAGAGCAGTACTTC. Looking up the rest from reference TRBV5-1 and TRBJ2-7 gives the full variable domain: KAGVTQTPRYLIKTRGQQVTLSCSPISGHRSVSWYQQTPGQGLQFLFEYFSETQRNKGNFPGRFSGRQFSNSRSEMNVSTLELGDSALYLCASSPGGAFGEQYFGPGTRLTVT.

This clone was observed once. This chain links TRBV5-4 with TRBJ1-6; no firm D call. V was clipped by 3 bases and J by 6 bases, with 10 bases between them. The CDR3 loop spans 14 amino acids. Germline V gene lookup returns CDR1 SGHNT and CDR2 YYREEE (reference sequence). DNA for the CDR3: TGTGCCAGCAGCTGGATCGAGGGTAATTCACCCCTCCACTTT. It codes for CASSWIEGNSPLHF.

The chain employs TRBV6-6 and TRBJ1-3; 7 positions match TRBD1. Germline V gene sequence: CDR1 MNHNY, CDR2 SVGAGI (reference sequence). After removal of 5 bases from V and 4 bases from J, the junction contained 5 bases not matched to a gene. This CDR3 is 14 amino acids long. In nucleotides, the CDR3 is TGTGCCAGCAGTGACCCGGGACAGGGAAACACCATATATTTT. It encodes CASSDPGQGNTIYF.

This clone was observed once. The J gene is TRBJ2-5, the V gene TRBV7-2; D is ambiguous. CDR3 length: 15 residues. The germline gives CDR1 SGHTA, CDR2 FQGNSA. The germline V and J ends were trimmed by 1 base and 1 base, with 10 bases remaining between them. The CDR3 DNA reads TGTGCCAGCAGCTTAGTTGTCGGGTTCCAAGAGACCCAGTACTTC. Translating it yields CASSLVVGFQETQYF.

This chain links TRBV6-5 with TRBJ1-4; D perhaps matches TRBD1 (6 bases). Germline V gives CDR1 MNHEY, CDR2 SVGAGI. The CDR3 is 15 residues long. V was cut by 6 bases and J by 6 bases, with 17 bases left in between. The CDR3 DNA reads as TGTGCCAGCAGCCGCCGCAGGGGAAGAGATGAAAAACTGTTTTTT. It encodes CASSRRRGRDEKLFF.

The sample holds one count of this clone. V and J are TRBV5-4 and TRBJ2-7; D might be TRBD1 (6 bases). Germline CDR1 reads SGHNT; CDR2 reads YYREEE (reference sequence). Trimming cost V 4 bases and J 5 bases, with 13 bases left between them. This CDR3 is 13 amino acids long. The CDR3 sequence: CASSRNRENEQYF. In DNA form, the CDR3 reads TGTGCCAGCAGCCGAAACAGGGAGAACGAGCAGTACTTC.

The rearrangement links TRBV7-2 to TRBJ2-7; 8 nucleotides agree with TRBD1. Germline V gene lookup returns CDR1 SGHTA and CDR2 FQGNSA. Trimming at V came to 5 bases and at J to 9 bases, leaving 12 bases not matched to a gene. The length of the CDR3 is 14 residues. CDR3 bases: TGTGCCAGCAGCCCTGAGGACAGGGTTTATGGGCAGTACTTC. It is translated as CASSPEDRVYGQYF. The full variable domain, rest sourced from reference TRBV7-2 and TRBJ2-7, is GAGVSQSPSNKVTEKGKDVELRCDPISGHTALYWYRQSLGQGLEFLIYFQGNSAPDKSGLPSDRFSAERTGGSVSTLTIQRTQQEDSAVYLCASSPEDRVYGQYFGPGTRLTVT.

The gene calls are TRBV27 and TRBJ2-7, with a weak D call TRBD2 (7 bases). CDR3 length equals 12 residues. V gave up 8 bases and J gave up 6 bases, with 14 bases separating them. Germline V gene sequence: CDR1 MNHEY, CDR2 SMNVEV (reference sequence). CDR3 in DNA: TGTGCCAGCGACGGGGGGCCGGGCGAGCAGTACTTC. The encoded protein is CASDGGPGEQYF.

The CDR3 reads CASSKPQGIGYTF. The CDR3 DNA is TGTGCCAGCAGTAAACCCCAGGGTATTGGCTACACCTTC. This chain links TRBV28 with TRBJ1-2; TRBD1 is a possible D gene (5 bases). The CDR3 loop spans 13 amino acids. V was pared by 5 bases and J by 7 bases, with 14 bases between. The germline V gene encodes CDR1 MDHEN and CDR2 SYDVKM.

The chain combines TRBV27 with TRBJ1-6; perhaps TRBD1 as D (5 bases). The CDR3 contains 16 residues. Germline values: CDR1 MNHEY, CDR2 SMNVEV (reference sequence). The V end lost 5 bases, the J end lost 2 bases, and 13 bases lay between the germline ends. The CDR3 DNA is TGTGCCAGCAGTATTGGGCAGGGCACCTATAATTCACCCCTCCACTTT. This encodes CASSIGQGTYNSPLHF.

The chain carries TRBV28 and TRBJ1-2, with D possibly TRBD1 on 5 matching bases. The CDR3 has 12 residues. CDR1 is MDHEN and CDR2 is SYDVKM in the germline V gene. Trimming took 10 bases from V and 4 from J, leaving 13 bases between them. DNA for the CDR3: TGTGCCACCGCGTCGGGGGGCTATGGCTACACCTTC. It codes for CATASGGYGYTF.

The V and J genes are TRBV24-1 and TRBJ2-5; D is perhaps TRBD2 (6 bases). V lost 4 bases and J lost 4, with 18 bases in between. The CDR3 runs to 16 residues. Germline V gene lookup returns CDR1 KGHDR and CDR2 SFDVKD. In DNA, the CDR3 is TGTGCCACCAGTGACCCCCCAGGGACTCGCCCAGAGACCCAGTACTTC. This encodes CATSDPPGTRPETQYF.

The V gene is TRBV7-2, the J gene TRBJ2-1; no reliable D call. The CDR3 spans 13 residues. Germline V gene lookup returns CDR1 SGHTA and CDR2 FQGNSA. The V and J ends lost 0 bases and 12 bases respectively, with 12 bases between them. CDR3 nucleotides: TGTGCCAGCAGCTTAGCGACCCTATCGGGGCAGTTCTTC. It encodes CASSLATLSGQFF. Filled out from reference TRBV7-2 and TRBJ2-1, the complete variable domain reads GAGVSQSPSNKVTEKGKDVELRCDPISGHTALYWYRQSLGQGLEFLIYFQGNSAPDKSGLPSDRFSAERTGGSVSTLTIQRTQQEDSAVYLCASSLATLSGQFFGPGTRLTVL.

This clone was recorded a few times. The CDR3 bases are TGCAGCGTTGCCCAGGGCAACTATGGCTACACCTTC. Encoded protein: CSVAQGNYGYTF. This sequence joins TRBV29-1 and TRBJ1-2; a weak D match, TRBD1 (5 bases). The CDR3 runs to 12 residues. Germline-derived CDR1 and CDR2 are SQVTM and ANQGSEA. With 4 bases removed from V and 2 bases from J, the gap between germline ends came to 8 bases.

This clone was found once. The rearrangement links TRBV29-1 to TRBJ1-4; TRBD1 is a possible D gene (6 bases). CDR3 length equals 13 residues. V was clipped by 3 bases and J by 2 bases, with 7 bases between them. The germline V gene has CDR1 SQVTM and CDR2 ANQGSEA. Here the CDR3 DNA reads TGCAGCGTTGATGGACAGACTAATGAAAAACTGTTTTTT. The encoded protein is CSVDGQTNEKLFF.

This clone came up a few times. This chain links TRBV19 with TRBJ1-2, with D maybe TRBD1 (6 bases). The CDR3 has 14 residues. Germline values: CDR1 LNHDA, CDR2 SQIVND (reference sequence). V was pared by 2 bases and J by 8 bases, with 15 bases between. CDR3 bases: TGTGCCAGTAGTATAACTCGCCAGGGGAAAGGCTACACCTTC. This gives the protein CASSITRQGKGYTF.

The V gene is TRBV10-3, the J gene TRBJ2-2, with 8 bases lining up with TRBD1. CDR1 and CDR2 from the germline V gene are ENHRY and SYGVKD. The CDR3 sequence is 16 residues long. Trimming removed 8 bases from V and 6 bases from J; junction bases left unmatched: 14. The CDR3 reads CAIGGSQGAKAGELFF. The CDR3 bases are TGTGCCATCGGGGGTTCGCAGGGGGCGAAGGCCGGGGAGCTGTTTTTT.